The T cell receptor (beta chain) described here comes from a study of cytomegalovirus exposure and HLA in healthy donors. Study findings and constraints: The authors later linked a missense DCLRE1C variant to TCR beta V- and J-gene trimming.

The PCR was carried out with 60 Vbeta primers and 13 Jbeta primers. Sequenced by immunoSEQ multiplex PCR; TCRdb stores in-frame clones only, minus some. The sample has approximately 120,000 clones; around 80% are singletons. Turning to this clone: Its target is not known.

The CDR3 spans 15 residues. Germline V gene data show CDR1 as SGHNT and CDR2 as YYREEE (reference sequence). Trimming left V 3 bases short and J 1 base short, with 10 bases between. The clonotype originates from a man aged 45-65 years in good health and CMV-seronegative. The gene calls are TRBV5-4 and TRBJ2-2; D gene unclear. Source material: PBMCs. The CDR3 bases are TGTGCCAGCAGCTCTGGTGGCGGGAACACCGGGGAGCTGTTTTTT. This encodes CASSSGGGNTGELFF.